This T cell receptor (beta chain) was profiled in a study of graft-versus-host responses after intestinal transplantation. The germline V gene has CDR1 LNHDA and CDR2 SQIVND (reference sequence). V gave up 4 bases and J gave up 0 bases; unmatched junction bases: 24. This CDR3 is 22 amino acids long. General study points: Present in recipient marrow, GvH clones included some that appeared first in ileum or blood. An association linked early post-transplant HvG declines with peak circulating GvH clone levels.

About this clone: What it recognizes is unknown.

TCRdb's table, derived via immunoSEQ multiplex PCR, lists solely in-frame clones and lacks some. The table lists 85,000 to 100,000 clones, 93% of them singletons. This TCR was recovered from a human donor who received an intestinal transplant. V and J are TRBV19 and TRBJ1-5; 7 positions match TRBD1. This sample comprised unstimulated CD8+ T cells sorted from spleen or lymph node cells, obtained before intestinal transplant. The CDR3 DNA is TGTGCCAGTAGTACAACCCGGGACAGCGGATCGCCTGTAAAGTATAGCAATCAGCCCCAGCATTTT. It codes for CASSTTRDSGSPVKYSNQPQHF.